This TCR beta chain was profiled in a study of T cell responses to AZD1222 COVID-19 vaccine (dated by TCRdb to the early 2020s). Context from the whole study: Because spike-specific TCR depth and breadth did not differ between the two schedules, AZD1222 recipients who got a second dose at roughly 4 weeks were pooled with those who got a second dose at roughly 12 weeks. A total of around 240 trial participants underwent TCR sequencing, of whom approximately 200 had received two doses of AZD1222 and about 25 had received two doses of the MenACWY control vaccine. Trial participants were enrolled by age into 18-55, 56-69 and 70-plus year subgroups, with around 140, 26 and 57 TCR-sequenced participants respectively. The investigation overall reported the following: After two AZD1222 doses, both the breadth and the depth of spike-specific TCRs were significantly higher than at day 0 and than in MenACWY recipients. Epitopes outside the regions mutated in the B.1.351 and B.1.1.7 variants were reportedly recognized by nearly half of the unique spike-specific TCRs. The 56-69-year group was small, and its depth increase did not reach significance, likely because of low power. Because no samples from the day 14 peak response were available, repertoires could be characterized only after the peak T cell response. Conclusions about previously exposed vaccinees were limited because only a handful of AZD1222 recipients were SARS-CoV-2 seropositive at baseline. Participants were mostly white British, with more females than males. The authors suggested clonal diversity may have been underestimated. The vaccine-associated CD4 TCRs covered the entire spike protein, and the dominant responses fell in regions 160-218 and 743-854.

Remarks on this clone: Which antigen it targets is not known. No base-level quality is on record; no much larger clone is a single base apart.

In the paper's terms, the time point label means: baseline before first vaccination. Vaccinee samples came from UK trials COV001 and COV002, including a single-blind randomized controlled phase 2/3 trial of AZD1222 (ChAdOx1 nCoV-19) in healthy adults. For TCRbeta chain sequencing, PBMC samples from trial participants were taken at day 0 and at day 28 after the second dose. The germline V gene yields ENHRY for CDR1 and SYGVKD for CDR2. Ends trimmed: V by 2 bases, J by 0 bases; bases unmatched to a gene: 12. Spanning cysteine to phenylalanine, the CDR3 consists of 19 amino acids. Just CDR3 DNA is preserved here, 57 bases in frame from base 1. The CDR3 regions of human TCRbeta chains were analyzed by immunosequencing. The source study handled its data this way. TCRs in the repertoires were compared against a reference library of SARS-CoV-2-specific TCRs that had been generated with the MIRA antigen-specificity platform. Breadth meant the fraction of unique TCRs that were SARS-CoV-2-associated, whereas depth meant the fraction of total T cells that were SARS-CoV-2-associated. Each spike-specific TCR was assigned to its reactive spike region and to a CD4 or CD8 class using the MIRA data. Log10-transformed breadth and depth values were compared by one-way ANOVA with Sidak's multiple comparisons tests. Drawn from immuneACCESS, this table holds only the in-frame rearrangements with V and J called that TCRdb kept. Clones are partly lost; checked studies trace under half to an unresolved V gene and leave the rest unexplained. The V and J calls and clone size come from that table; D and trimming were worked out from the DNA. The sample table shows 90,000 to 110,000 clones, and more than 70% are seen once. The top ten constitute more than 15% of the sample.

Rearrangement joined TRBV10-3 to TRBJ1-2; 10 bases in between match TRBD1. Specimen: peripheral blood, collected on day 0 of AZD1222 vaccination. The clonotype comes from an adult in good health. Here the CDR3 is given as CAISEMGQGPRSANYGYTF. The nucleotide sequence is given as TGTGCCATCAGTGAGATGGGACAGGGGCCGCGCAGTGCTAACTATGGCTACACCTTC.